This T cell receptor (delta chain) was obtained from a study of delta chains in infants with herpesvirus infections. TCR cDNA was made from PBMC RNA with gamma- and delta-chain-specific primers. TCRdb ran CATT on the RT-PCR reads. Of around 190 delta-chain clones listed, more than 15% are singletons. This clone was seen a handful of times. TCRdb records a much larger clone's protein for this DNA, with a difference at residue 12 that likely arises from a read error; the protein given is the translation of the DNA. Germline assignment: CDR1 GEAIGNYY and CDR2 EKD. The CDR3 contains 18 residues. The starting material was peripheral blood, obtained at time point 3 of longitudinal follow-up. The sequence was obtained from a human donor who was a Ugandan infant, either HIV-exposed or HIV-unexposed (not recorded which). This chain uses TRDV2 with TRDJ3, with TRDD3 matching over 12 bases. The chain's CDR3 is CACDSTGGYSWGTRQMFF. In DNA, the CDR3 is TGTGCCTGTGACAGTACTGGGGGATACAGCTGGGGCACCCGACAGATGTTTTTC.